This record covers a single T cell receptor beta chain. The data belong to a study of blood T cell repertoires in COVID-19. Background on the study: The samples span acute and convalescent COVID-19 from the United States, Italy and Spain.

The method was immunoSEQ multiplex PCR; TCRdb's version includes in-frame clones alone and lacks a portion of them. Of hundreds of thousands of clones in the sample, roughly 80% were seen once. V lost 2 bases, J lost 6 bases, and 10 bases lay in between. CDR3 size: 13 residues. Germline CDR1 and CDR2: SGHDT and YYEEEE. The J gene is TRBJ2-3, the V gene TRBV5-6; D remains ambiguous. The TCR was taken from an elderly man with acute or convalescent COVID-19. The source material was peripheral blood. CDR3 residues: CASSFSGPDTQYF. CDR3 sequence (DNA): TGTGCCAGCAGCTTTTCTGGGCCGGATACGCAGTATTTT.